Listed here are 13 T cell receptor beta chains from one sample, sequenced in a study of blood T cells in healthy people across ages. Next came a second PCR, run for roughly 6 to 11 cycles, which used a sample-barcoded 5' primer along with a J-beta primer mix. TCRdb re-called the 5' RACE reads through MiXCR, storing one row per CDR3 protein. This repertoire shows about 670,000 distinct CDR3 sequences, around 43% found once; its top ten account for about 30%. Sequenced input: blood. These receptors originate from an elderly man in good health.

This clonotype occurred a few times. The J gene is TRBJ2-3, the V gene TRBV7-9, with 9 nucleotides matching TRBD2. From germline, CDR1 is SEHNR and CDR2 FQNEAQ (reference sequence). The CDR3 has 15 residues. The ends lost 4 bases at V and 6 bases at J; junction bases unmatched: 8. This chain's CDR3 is CASSSAGGYLDTQYF. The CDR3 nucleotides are TGTGCCAGCAGCTCAGCGGGGGGTTATCTGGATACGCAGTATTTT.

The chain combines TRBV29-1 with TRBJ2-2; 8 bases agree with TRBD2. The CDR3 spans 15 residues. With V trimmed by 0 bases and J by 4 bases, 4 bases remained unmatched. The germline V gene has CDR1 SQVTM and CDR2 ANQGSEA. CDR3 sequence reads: CSVEESGGGTGELFF. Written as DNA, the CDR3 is TGCAGCGTTGAAGAATCGGGAGGGGGCACCGGGGAGCTGTTTTTT.

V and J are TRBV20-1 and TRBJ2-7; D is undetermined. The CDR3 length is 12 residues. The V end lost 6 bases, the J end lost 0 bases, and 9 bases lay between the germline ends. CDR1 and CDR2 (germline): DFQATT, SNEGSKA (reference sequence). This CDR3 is CSAAASSYEQYF. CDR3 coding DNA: TGCAGTGCGGCAGCGAGCTCCTACGAGCAGTACTTC.

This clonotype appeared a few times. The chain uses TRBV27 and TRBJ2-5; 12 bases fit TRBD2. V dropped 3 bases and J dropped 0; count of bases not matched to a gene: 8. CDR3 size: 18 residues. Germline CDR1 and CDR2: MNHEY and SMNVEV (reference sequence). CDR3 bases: TGTGCCAGCAGTTTCCGACTAGCGGGGGACGGGTACCAAGAGACCCAGTACTTC. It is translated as CASSFRLAGDGYQETQYF.

DNA of the CDR3: TGTGCCAGCAGCTTAAGACAGGGCCGATTTGGGGGGTACAATGAGCAGTTCTTC. It translates to CASSLRQGRFGGYNEQFF. The gene calls are TRBV7-3 and TRBJ2-1, with TRBD1 as a possible D gene (7 bases). The CDR3 totals 18 residues. CDR1 and CDR2 from the germline V gene are SGHTA and FQGTGA. V was clipped by 1 base and J by 4 bases, with 20 bases between them.

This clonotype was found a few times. The DNA of the CDR3 is TGTGCCACCAGCAGACGACGACAGGACGGTAACATTCAGTACTTC. Translating it yields CATSRRRQDGNIQYF. The chain uses TRBV15 and TRBJ2-4; perhaps TRBD1 as D (6 bases). Germline-derived CDR1 and CDR2 are LNHNV and YYDKDF (reference sequence). Trimming cost V 2 bases and J 7 bases, with 15 bases left between them. This CDR3 is built from 15 residues. The full variable domain, its missing parts supplied by reference TRBV15 and TRBJ2-4, is DAMVIQNPRYQVTQFGKPVTLSCSQTLNHNVMYWYQQKSSQAPKLLFHYYDKDFNNEADTPDNFQSRRPNTSFCFLDIRSPGLGDTAMYLCATSRRRQDGNIQYFGAGTRLSVL.

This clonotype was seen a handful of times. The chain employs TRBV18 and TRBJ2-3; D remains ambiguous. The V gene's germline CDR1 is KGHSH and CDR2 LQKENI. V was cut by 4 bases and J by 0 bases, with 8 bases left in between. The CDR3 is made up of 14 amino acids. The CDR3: CASSRVPSTDTQYF. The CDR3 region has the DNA TGTGCCAGCTCACGGGTCCCAAGCACAGATACGCAGTATTTT.

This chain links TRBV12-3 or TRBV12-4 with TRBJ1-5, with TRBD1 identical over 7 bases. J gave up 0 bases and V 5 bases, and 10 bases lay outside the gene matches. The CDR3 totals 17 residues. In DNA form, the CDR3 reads TGTGCCAGCAGTCCTAAAACAGGGGCGTATAGCAATCAGCCCCAGCATTTT. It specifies CASSPKTGAYSNQPQHF.

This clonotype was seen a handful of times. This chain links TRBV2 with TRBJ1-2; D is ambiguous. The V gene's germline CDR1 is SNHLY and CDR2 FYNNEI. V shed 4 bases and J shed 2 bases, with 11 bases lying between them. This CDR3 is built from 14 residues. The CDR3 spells CASSVGRKNYGYTF. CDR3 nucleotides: TGTGCCAGCAGTGTTGGACGGAAGAACTATGGCTACACCTTC.

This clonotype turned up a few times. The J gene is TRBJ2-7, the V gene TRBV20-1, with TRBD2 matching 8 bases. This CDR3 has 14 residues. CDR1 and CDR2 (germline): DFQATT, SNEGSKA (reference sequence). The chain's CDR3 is CRAPSGRISYEQYF. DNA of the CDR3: TGCAGGGCCCCAAGCGGGAGAATCTCCTACGAGCAGTACTTC.

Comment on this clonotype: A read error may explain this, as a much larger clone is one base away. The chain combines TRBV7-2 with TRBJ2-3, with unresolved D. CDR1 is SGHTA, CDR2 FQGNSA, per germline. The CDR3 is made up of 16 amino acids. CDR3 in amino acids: CAGSPDRAASTDTQYF. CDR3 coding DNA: TGTGCCGGCAGCCCAGACCGGGCGGCTAGCACAGATACGCAGTATTTT.

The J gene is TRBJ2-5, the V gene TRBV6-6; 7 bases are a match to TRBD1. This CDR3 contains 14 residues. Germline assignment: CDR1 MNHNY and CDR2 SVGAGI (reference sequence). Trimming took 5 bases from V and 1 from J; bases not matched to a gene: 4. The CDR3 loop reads CASSTTGVQETQYF. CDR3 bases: TGTGCCAGCAGTACCACAGGGGTCCAAGAGACCCAGTACTTC.

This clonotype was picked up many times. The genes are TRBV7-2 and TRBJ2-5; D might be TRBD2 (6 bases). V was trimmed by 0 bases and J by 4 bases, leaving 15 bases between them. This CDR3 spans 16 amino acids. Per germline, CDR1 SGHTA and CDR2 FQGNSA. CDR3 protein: CASSLASWGTLETQYF. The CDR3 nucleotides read TGTGCCAGCAGCTTAGCTAGTTGGGGGACTCTAGAGACCCAGTACTTC. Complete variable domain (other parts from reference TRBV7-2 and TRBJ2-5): GAGVSQSPSNKVTEKGKDVELRCDPISGHTALYWYRQSLGQGLEFLIYFQGNSAPDKSGLPSDRFSAERTGGSVSTLTIQRTQQEDSAVYLCASSLASWGTLETQYFGPGTRLLVL.